The entry below gives a single TCR beta chain sequence along with its context. Its antigen is unidentified. After isolation, RNA underwent reverse transcription to generate cDNA as the sequencing template. The data were produced by immunoSEQ multiplex PCR, yet TCRdb's version contains in-frame clones alone and is incomplete. The top ten clones hold about 0.89% of a sample with around 300,000 clones, roughly 63% of them seen once. The CDR3 is 14 residues long. Between the trimmed V and J ends, which lost 3 bases and 2 bases, there was a span of 11 bases. From germline, CDR1 is SGDLS and CDR2 YYNGEE. Documented treatment: oral pan-JAK inhibitor, 5-10 mg twice daily. PBMCs were stained for CD3, CD4 and CD8, and CD4+ and CD8+ T cells were sorted. The data derive from a study of CD8+ T cells in alopecia areata. The overall study: Dosing with tofacitinib proceeded for 6 to 18 months, followed by 6 months off drug.

The study's findings and limits: Tofacitinib did not eliminate many expanded lesional clones from scalp or blood.

The chain recombines TRBV9 with TRBJ1-2; possible D gene TRBD1, 6 bases. This clonotype was sampled from a human donor with alopecia areata. Material: CD4+ T cells sorted from blood, obtained at week 52, from a patient treated with tofacitinib. CDR3 residues: CASSARTENYGYTF. CDR3 DNA: TGTGCCAGCAGCGCGCGGACAGAGAACTATGGCTACACCTTC. The full variable domain, in which reference TRBV9 and TRBJ1-2 provide the parts outside the CDR3, is DSGVTQTPKHLITATGQRVTLRCSPRSGDLSVYWYQQSLDQGLQFLIQYYNGEERAKGNILERFSAQQFPDLHSELNLSSLELGDSALYFCASSARTENYGYTFGSGTRLTVV.